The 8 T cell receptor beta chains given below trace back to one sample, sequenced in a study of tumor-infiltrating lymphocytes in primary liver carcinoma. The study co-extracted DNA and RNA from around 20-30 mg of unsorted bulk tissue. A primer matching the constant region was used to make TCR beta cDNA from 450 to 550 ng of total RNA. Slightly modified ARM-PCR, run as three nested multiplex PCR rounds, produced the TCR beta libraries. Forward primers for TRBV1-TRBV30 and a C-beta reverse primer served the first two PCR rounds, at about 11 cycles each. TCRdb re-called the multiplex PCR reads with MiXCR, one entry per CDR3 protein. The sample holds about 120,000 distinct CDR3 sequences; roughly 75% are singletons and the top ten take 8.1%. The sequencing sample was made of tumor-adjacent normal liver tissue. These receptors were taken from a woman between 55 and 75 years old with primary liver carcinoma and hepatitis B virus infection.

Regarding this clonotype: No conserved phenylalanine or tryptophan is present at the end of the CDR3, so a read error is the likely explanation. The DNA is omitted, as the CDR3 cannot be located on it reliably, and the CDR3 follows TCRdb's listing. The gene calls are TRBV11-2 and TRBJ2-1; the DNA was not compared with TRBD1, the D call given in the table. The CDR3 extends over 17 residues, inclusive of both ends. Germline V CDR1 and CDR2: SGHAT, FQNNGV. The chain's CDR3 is CASSLDQQGIVYNEQLS.

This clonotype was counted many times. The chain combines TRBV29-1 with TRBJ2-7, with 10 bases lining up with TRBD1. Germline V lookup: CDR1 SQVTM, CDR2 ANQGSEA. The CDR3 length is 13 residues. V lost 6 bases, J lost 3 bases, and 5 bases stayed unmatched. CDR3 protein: CSVGQGGYYEQYF. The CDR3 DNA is TGCAGCGTAGGACAGGGGGGCTACTACGAGCAGTACTTC.

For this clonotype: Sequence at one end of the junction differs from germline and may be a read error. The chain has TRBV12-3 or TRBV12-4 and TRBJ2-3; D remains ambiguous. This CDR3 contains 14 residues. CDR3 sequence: CASSLWYSTDAQYF. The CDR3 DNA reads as TGTGCCAGCAGTTTATGGTACAGCACAGATGCGCAGTATTTT.

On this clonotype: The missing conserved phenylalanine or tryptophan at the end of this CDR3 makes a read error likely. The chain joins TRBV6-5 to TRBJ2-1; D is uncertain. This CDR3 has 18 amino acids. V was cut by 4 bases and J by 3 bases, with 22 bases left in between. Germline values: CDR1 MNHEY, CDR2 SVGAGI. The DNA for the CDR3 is TGTGCCAGCAGTTTCCTTTCTTCTCATCCGTTCTTCTACAATGAGCAGTTCCTC. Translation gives CASSFLSSHPFFYNEQFL.

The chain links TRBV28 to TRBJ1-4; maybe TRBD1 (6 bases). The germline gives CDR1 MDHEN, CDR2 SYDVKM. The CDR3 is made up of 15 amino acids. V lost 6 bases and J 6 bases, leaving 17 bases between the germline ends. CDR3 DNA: TGTGCCAGCAGCTCCCGCGGACAGTGGGATGAAAAACTGTTTTTT. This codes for CASSSRGQWDEKLFF.

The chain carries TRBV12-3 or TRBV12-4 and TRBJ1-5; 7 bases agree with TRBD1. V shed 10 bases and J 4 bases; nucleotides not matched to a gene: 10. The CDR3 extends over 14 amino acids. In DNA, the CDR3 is TGTGCCAAGAGGCCTGACAGGGAGAATCAGCCCCAGCATTTT. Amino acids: CAKRPDRENQPQHF.

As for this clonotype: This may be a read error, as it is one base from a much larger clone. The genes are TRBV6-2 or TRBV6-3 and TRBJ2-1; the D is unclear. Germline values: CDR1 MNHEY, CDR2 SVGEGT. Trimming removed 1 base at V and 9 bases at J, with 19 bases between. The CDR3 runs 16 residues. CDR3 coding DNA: TGTGCCAGCAGTTACTTGGGTTCAAAGCCATCTAGTGAGCAGTTCTTC. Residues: CASSYLGSKPSSEQFF.

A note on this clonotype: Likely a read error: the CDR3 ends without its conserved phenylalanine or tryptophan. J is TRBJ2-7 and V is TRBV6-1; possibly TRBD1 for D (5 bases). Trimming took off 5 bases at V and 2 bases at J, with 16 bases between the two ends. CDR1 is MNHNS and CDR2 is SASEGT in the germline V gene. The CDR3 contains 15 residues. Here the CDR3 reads CASSRPADRAYEQYI. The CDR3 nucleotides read TGTGCCAGCAGTCGTCCGGCAGACAGAGCCTACGAGCAGTACATC.